These 32 T cell receptor beta chains share one sample of origin, sequenced in a study of control samples from healthy donors and cancer patients. Some clones are missing from TCRdb's copy, which holds only in-frame ones; the method was immunoSEQ multiplex PCR. This table has around 170,000 clones, 92% appearing once. The sequenced sample was blood. These receptors all come from a woman under 40 in good health.

The J gene is TRBJ2-3, the V gene TRBV7-2, with 10 bases lining up with TRBD2. The junction had 4 bases not matched to a gene; V was cut back by 1 base and J by 0 bases. Germline CDR1 reads SGHTA; CDR2 reads FQGNSA. The CDR3 length is 17 residues. The CDR3 spells CASSLVGLAASTDTQYF. The CDR3 DNA is TGTGCCAGCAGCTTAGTCGGACTAGCGGCCAGCACAGATACGCAGTATTTT.

The chain recombines TRBV28 with TRBJ1-1, with a possible D match to TRBD1 (6 bases). CDR3 length: 15 amino acids. Trimming stripped 8 bases from V and 0 bases from J, with 16 bases between. In germline, CDR1 is MDHEN, CDR2 SYDVKM. The DNA of the CDR3 is TGTGCCAGCTCCCAGCAGGACAGAATGAACACTGAAGCTTTCTTT. Protein: CASSQQDRMNTEAFF.

V gene TRBV28 combines with J gene TRBJ1-1; D may be TRBD1 (6 bases). Germline loops: CDR1 MDHEN, CDR2 SYDVKM. This CDR3 spans 12 amino acids. Trimming took 5 bases from V and 10 from J, leaving 14 bases between them. CDR3 protein: CASSITGRLAFF. The CDR3 DNA reads as TGTGCCAGCAGTATTACAGGGAGACTAGCTTTCTTT.

The chain employs TRBV4-1 and TRBJ1-1, with D maybe TRBD1 (5 bases). Per germline, CDR1 MGHRA and CDR2 YSYEKL. V was trimmed by 5 bases and J by 7 bases, leaving 8 bases between them. This CDR3 has 11 residues. CDR3: CASSEGSEAFF. CDR3 in DNA: TGCGCCAGCAGCGAGGGGAGTGAAGCTTTCTTT.

V gene TRBV24-1 combines with J gene TRBJ2-7; 9 bases agree with TRBD2. The CDR3 sequence is 15 residues long. The V segment lost 2 bases and the J segment 7 bases; nucleotides outside the gene matches: 8. Germline V gene data show CDR1 as KGHDR and CDR2 as SFDVKD. The CDR3 region has the DNA TGTGCCACCAGTGATTCGACTAGCGGAGTCTGGGAGCAGTACTTC. This codes for CATSDSTSGVWEQYF.

The CDR3 DNA is TGCGCCAGCAGCCAAGAGGGGACGGCGTACCAAGAGACCCAGTACTTC. It codes for CASSQEGTAYQETQYF. The V gene is TRBV4-3, the J gene TRBJ2-5; D may be TRBD1 or TRBD2 (5 bases each). The V end was cut by 0 bases, the J end by 0 bases, with 11 bases between. This CDR3 contains 16 residues. Germline CDR1 is LGHNA and CDR2 is YSLEER.

This rearrangement joins TRBV18 to TRBJ1-5, with a possible D match to TRBD1 (5 bases). Trimming removed 4 bases at V and 5 bases at J, with 9 bases between. This CDR3 region has 13 residues. Germline CDR1 and CDR2: KGHSH and LQKENI. The CDR3 DNA sequence: TGTGCCAGCTCACGGGGGGATGATCAGCCCCAGCATTTT. Its protein is CASSRGDDQPQHF.

The V and J genes are TRBV14 and TRBJ2-3; D is unclear. V was cut by 6 bases and J by 4 bases, with 8 bases left in between. The CDR3 is 12 residues long. Germline V gene data show CDR1 as SGHDN and CDR2 as FVKESK. The CDR3 DNA sequence: TGTGCCAGCAGAGGTCCCTCAGATACGCAGTATTTT. It yields the protein CASRGPSDTQYF.

The CDR3 reads CASSPPDRGGTGELFF. The DNA of the CDR3 is TGTGCCAGCTCACCACCGGACAGGGGCGGTACCGGGGAGCTGTTTTTT. This chain joins TRBV18 and TRBJ2-2; 9 bases fit TRBD1. The germline V gene encodes CDR1 KGHSH and CDR2 LQKENI. The CDR3 loop spans 16 amino acids. J was trimmed by 5 bases and V by 0 bases; bases with no gene match: 4. The whole variable domain, filled in from reference TRBV18 and TRBJ2-2, reads NAGVMQNPRHLVRRRGQEARLRCSPMKGHSHVYWYRQLPEEGLKFMVYLQKENIIDESGMPKERFSAEFPKEGPSILRIQQVVRGDSAAYFCASSPPDRGGTGELFFGEGSRLTVL.

The V and J genes are TRBV5-5 and TRBJ2-1; 10 bases agree with TRBD1. This CDR3 is built from 15 residues. From germline, CDR1 is SGHKS and CDR2 YYEKEE (reference sequence). V gave up 4 bases and J gave up 2 bases; unmatched junction bases: 3. The DNA for the CDR3 is TGTGCCAGCAGCCGCGGACAGGGGGCCTACAATGAGCAGTTCTTC. It translates to CASSRGQGAYNEQFF.

The chain is built from TRBV4-1 and TRBJ1-1; no clear D. The CDR3 has 13 residues. V was cut by 4 bases and J by 4 bases, with 10 bases left in between. Germline-derived CDR1 and CDR2 are MGHRA and YSYEKL. This CDR3 is CASSLVRATEAFF. The CDR3 DNA reads as TGCGCCAGCAGCCTCGTGAGGGCCACTGAAGCTTTCTTT.

This chain links TRBV19 with TRBJ2-7, with 10 bases matching TRBD1. CDR1 LNHDA and CDR2 SQIVND come from the germline V gene (reference sequence). The CDR3 totals 13 residues. The V gene end was trimmed by 9 bases and the J gene end by 3 bases; junction bases not matched to a gene: 5. CDR3 nucleotide sequence: TGTGCCAGCTCAAGGGACAGGGGCTACGAGCAGTACTTC. Residues: CASSRDRGYEQYF. Variable domain in full (rest from reference TRBV19 and TRBJ2-7): DGGITQSPKYLFRKEGQNVTLSCEQNLNHDAMYWYRQDPGQGLRLIYYSQIVNDFQKGDIAEGYSVSREKKESFPLTVTSAQKNPTAFYLCASSRDRGYEQYFGPGTRLTVT.

This chain links TRBV6-1 with TRBJ2-7, with TRBD2 matching 11 bases. The CDR3 length is 15 residues. The germline gives CDR1 MNHNS, CDR2 SASEGT. V shed 2 bases and J 6 bases; nucleotides not matched to a gene: 6. CDR3 sequence reads: CASSEISTSGIEQYF. The CDR3, as DNA: TGTGCCAGCAGTGAAATATCGACTAGCGGGATCGAGCAGTACTTC.

The chain combines TRBV19 with TRBJ1-2; 11 nucleotides agree with TRBD1. The CDR3 sequence is 13 residues long. V was clipped by 1 base and J by 8 bases; unmatched bases: 0. Germline V lookup: CDR1 LNHDA, CDR2 SQIVND (reference sequence). CDR3 DNA: TGTGCCAGTAGTATAGGGACAGGGGGCGGCTACACCTTC. Residues: CASSIGTGGGYTF.

This sequence joins TRBV29-1 and TRBJ2-2; D is undetermined. Trimming took off 7 bases at V and 1 base at J, with 10 bases between the two ends. This CDR3 is 13 amino acids long. Germline lookup yields CDR1 SQVTM and CDR2 ANQGSEA. The CDR3 coding sequence is TGCAGCGCGGAACCGGTGAACACCGGGGAGCTGTTTTTT. The encoded protein is CSAEPVNTGELFF.

The chain links TRBV27 to TRBJ1-1, with D maybe TRBD1 (5 bases). This CDR3 is 13 amino acids long. Germline V gene data show CDR1 as MNHEY and CDR2 as SMNVEV (reference sequence). Between the trimmed V and J ends, which lost 3 bases and 6 bases, there was a span of 11 bases. The CDR3 protein is CASSFSGNAEAFF. The CDR3 DNA follows: TGTGCCAGCAGTTTCTCAGGGAATGCTGAAGCTTTCTTT.

The J gene is TRBJ1-1, the V gene TRBV24-1; the D gene is possibly TRBD1 (5 bases). Germline-derived CDR1 and CDR2 are KGHDR and SFDVKD. The CDR3 totals 13 residues. V lost 7 bases and J 5 bases, leaving 13 bases between the germline ends. CDR3 sequence (DNA): TGTGCCACCAGCAGAGTGGGGGGAACTGAAGCTTTCTTT. Protein sequence: CATSRVGGTEAFF.

This rearrangement joins TRBV12-5 to TRBJ2-1; tentative D call: TRBD2 (5 bases). The germline V and J ends were trimmed by 5 bases and 8 bases, with 16 bases remaining between them. From germline, CDR1 is LGHNT and CDR2 FRNRAP. The CDR3 totals 14 residues. The CDR3 DNA reads as TGTGCTAGTGGTCCGGGATACACCTCTCATGAGCAGTTCTTC. Translating gives CASGPGYTSHEQFF.

This chain joins TRBV30 and TRBJ2-5; D gene ambiguous. There are 11 residues in the CDR3. V was cut by 5 bases and J by 3 bases, with 7 bases left in between. The V gene's germline CDR1 is GTSNPN and CDR2 SVGIG (reference sequence). CDR3 coding DNA: TGTGCCTGGGACGAGGAAGAGACCCAGTACTTC. It codes for CAWDEEETQYF.

This clone has a handful of counts. The J gene is TRBJ1-6, the V gene TRBV5-4, with no clear D. CDR1 SGHNT and CDR2 YYREEE come from the germline V gene (reference sequence). The CDR3 spans 14 residues. V dropped 2 bases and J dropped 5 bases, with 8 bases sitting between them. This chain's CDR3 is CASSFELDNSPLHF. The CDR3 DNA reads TGTGCCAGCAGCTTTGAGCTGGATAATTCACCCCTCCACTTT.

V usage is TRBV15 and J usage is TRBJ2-3; 14 bases map to TRBD2. The length of the CDR3 is 16 residues. Germline V gene lookup returns CDR1 LNHNV and CDR2 YYDKDF (reference sequence). V lost 3 bases and J lost 3; bases outside the gene matches: 2. The chain's CDR3 is CATSSGTSGRTDTQYF. The DNA for the CDR3 is TGTGCCACCAGCAGTGGGACTAGCGGGAGAACAGATACGCAGTATTTT.

The chain combines TRBV28 with TRBJ2-3; a weak D match, TRBD1 (6 bases). Germline CDR1 is MDHEN and CDR2 is SYDVKM. Deletions cut 6 bases from V and 4 bases from J, with 11 bases between. This CDR3 comprises 13 residues. The CDR3 region has the DNA TGTGCCAGCAGCGAAGCAGGGGCAGATACGCAGTATTTT. Encoded protein: CASSEAGADTQYF.

The rearrangement joins TRBV12-5 to TRBJ2-1; TRBD2 aligns across 8 bases. J gave up 7 bases and V 8 bases, and 4 bases lay outside the gene matches. This CDR3 contains 12 residues. The germline gives CDR1 LGHNT, CDR2 FRNRAP. The CDR3 sequence is CASSLAGNEQFF. CDR3 DNA sequence: TGTGCTAGTAGCCTAGCGGGTAATGAGCAGTTCTTC.

This chain uses TRBV19 with TRBJ2-3; 11 positions match TRBD2. This CDR3 is built from 15 residues. Losses at the gene ends were 11 bases for V and 2 bases for J; bases not matched to a gene: 9. The germline CDR1 and CDR2 sequences are LNHDA and SQIVND (reference sequence). The CDR3 reads CAATSGRGVTDTQYF. The CDR3 nucleotides read TGTGCCGCTACTAGCGGGAGAGGTGTCACAGATACGCAGTATTTT. Full variable domain (outside the CDR3, taken from reference TRBV19 and TRBJ2-3): DGGITQSPKYLFRKEGQNVTLSCEQNLNHDAMYWYRQDPGQGLRLIYYSQIVNDFQKGDIAEGYSVSREKKESFPLTVTSAQKNPTAFYLCAATSGRGVTDTQYFGPGTRLTVL.

This clone has a handful of counts. The CDR3 nucleotides read TGTGCCAGCAGTTACTCGGTGAGGGGAGCCTACGAGCAGTACTTC. Translated, it gives CASSYSVRGAYEQYF. The chain combines TRBV6-6 with TRBJ2-7; D assignment may be TRBD1 or TRBD2 (5 bases each). Germline loops: CDR1 MNHNY, CDR2 SVGAGI (reference sequence). V was trimmed by 0 bases and J by 2 bases, leaving 11 bases between them. The CDR3 has 15 residues.

The chain employs TRBV6-1 and TRBJ2-5; D may be TRBD1 or TRBD2 (5 bases each). V was clipped by 2 bases and J by 4 bases, with 20 bases between them. Germline assignment: CDR1 MNHNS and CDR2 SASEGT. This CDR3 is 17 amino acids long. The CDR3 DNA reads TGTGCCAGCAGTGAATTTTCGGGGCAGGGCGGCGGAGAGACCCAGTACTTC. This translates into CASSEFSGQGGGETQYF.

This clone was seen more than once but under ten times. The chain couples TRBV28 to TRBJ2-1; 10 bases agree with TRBD2. This CDR3 is built from 17 residues. Per the germline V gene, CDR1 is MDHEN and CDR2 is SYDVKM. Germline trimming cut 0 bases from V and 0 bases from J; bases unmatched to any gene: 2. The DNA for the CDR3 is TGTGCCAGCAGTTTATGGGCTAGCGGGAGCTCCTACAATGAGCAGTTCTTC. As protein: CASSLWASGSSYNEQFF.

The V and J genes are TRBV30 and TRBJ1-2; possibly TRBD1 for D (6 bases). V was clipped by 2 bases and J by 6 bases, with 7 bases between them. The CDR3 has 11 amino acids. Germline V gene lookup returns CDR1 GTSNPN and CDR2 SVGIG (reference sequence). CDR3: CAWSSGDGYTF. The DNA of the CDR3 is TGTGCCTGGAGTTCAGGGGATGGCTACACCTTC.

This clone was observed once. The chain recombines TRBV7-2 with TRBJ1-3; tentative D call: TRBD1 (6 bases). Germline assignment: CDR1 SGHTA and CDR2 FQGNSA. The CDR3 length is 16 residues. V was trimmed by 2 bases and J by 0 bases, leaving 11 bases between them. The CDR3 region is CASSLRGDNSGNTIYF. The CDR3 DNA reads TGTGCCAGCAGCTTACGCGGGGACAACTCTGGAAACACCATATATTTT.

In nucleotides, the CDR3 is TGCGCCAGCAGCTCCCAGGGGACAACCTACGAGCAGTACTTC. It is translated as CASSSQGTTYEQYF. V gene TRBV5-1 combines with J gene TRBJ2-7, with TRBD1 as a possible D gene (6 bases). The length of the CDR3 is 14 residues. V was clipped by 3 bases and J by 2 bases, with 12 bases between them. Germline V gene data show CDR1 as SGHRS and CDR2 as YFSETQ.

V gene TRBV19 combines with J gene TRBJ1-5, with 7 bases that match TRBD1. The CDR3 contains 15 residues. CDR1 and CDR2 from the germline V gene are LNHDA and SQIVND (reference sequence). V lost 6 bases, J lost 4 bases, and 9 bases stayed unmatched. Here the CDR3 reads CASRADRAPNQPQHF. CDR3 in DNA: TGTGCCAGTAGGGCCGACAGGGCCCCAAATCAGCCCCAGCATTTT.

V and J are TRBV11-3 and TRBJ2-2, with TRBD1 identical over 11 bases. V was clipped by 5 bases and J by 4 bases; unmatched bases: 6. CDR3 length: 16 amino acids. Germline V gene data show CDR1 as SGHNT and CDR2 as YENEEA. This CDR3 reads CASSQTGTGGTGELFF. DNA of the CDR3: TGTGCCAGCAGCCAAACCGGGACAGGGGGCACCGGGGAGCTGTTTTTT.